This T cell receptor (beta chain) was retrieved from a study of response to subunit inactivated influenza vaccine. Via MiXCR, TCRdb re-called the RT-PCR reads, giving one row per CDR3 protein. The table includes about 540,000 distinct CDR3 sequences, under 25% detected once. The germline V gene has CDR1 SQVTM and CDR2 ANQGSEA. This CDR3 is built from 15 residues. Trimming pared 3 bases from V and 4 bases from J, leaving 19 bases between. These sequences were also reported in another study, on T cells expressing NK-cell markers. Turning to that study: Synthesis of TCR beta cDNA relied on 5'RACE template switching carrying UMIs. Out of eight donors sequenced, seven tested HCMV-seropositive and the remaining one seronegative.

The sample consisted of CD4+ T cells sorted from PBMCs, taken 12 days after vaccination. This TCR was sampled from a man aged 50-59 years who received an inactivated influenza vaccine. The chain combines TRBV29-1 with TRBJ2-7; D may be TRBD1 or TRBD2 (5 bases each). In nucleotides, the CDR3 is TGCAGCGTTGAGAATAGGGCAGGGACCGGGTACGAGCAGTACTTC. Its translation: CSVENRAGTGYEQYF.